Each of the 29 T cell receptor beta chains below was sequenced from the same sample in a study of T cells after yellow fever vaccination. Each CDR3 protein is one row after TCRdb ran MiXCR on the 5' RACE reads. The sample comprises hundreds of thousands of distinct CDR3 sequences, approximately 13% of which are singletons, and under 15% rests with the top ten. The source was PBMCs, collected on the day of the yellow fever booster vaccination. The receptors stem from a man aged 30 to 39 who received the YFV17D yellow fever vaccine.

This chain joins TRBV7-2 and TRBJ1-2; tentative D call: TRBD1 (6 bases). There are 14 residues in the CDR3. The V gene's germline CDR1 is SGHTA and CDR2 FQGNSA. V dropped 7 bases and J dropped 2 bases, with 14 bases sitting between them. As DNA, the CDR3 is TGTGCCAGCACTCAGGGGACCCGCAACTATGGCTACACCTTC. Its protein product is CASTQGTRNYGYTF.

The chain carries TRBV28 and TRBJ1-5; D is possibly TRBD1 (5 bases). The CDR3 runs 18 residues. V lost 3 bases and J 5 bases, leaving 23 bases between the germline ends. CDR1 MDHEN and CDR2 SYDVKM come from the germline V gene. This chain's CDR3 is CASSFGGTSRRWDQPQHF. CDR3 coding DNA: TGTGCCAGCAGTTTTGGGGGGACTAGCAGGCGGTGGGATCAGCCCCAGCATTTT. The variable domain in full, with the rest retrieved from reference TRBV28 and TRBJ1-5, is DVKVTQSSRYLVKRTGEKVFLECVQDMDHENMFWYRQDPGLGLRLIYFSYDVKMKEKGDIPEGYSVSREKKERFSLILESASTNQTSMYLCASSFGGTSRRWDQPQHFGDGTRLSIL.

The chain recombines TRBV6-5 with TRBJ1-3; a possible D gene is TRBD1 (6 bases). The CDR3 loop spans 17 amino acids. The germline V gene encodes CDR1 MNHEY and CDR2 SVGAGI. Between the trimmed V and J ends, which lost 0 bases and 1 base, there was a span of 13 bases. CDR3 region: CASSYSINRASGNTIYF. DNA of the CDR3: TGTGCCAGCAGTTACTCGATAAACAGGGCATCTGGAAACACCATATATTTT.

This chain uses TRBV30 with TRBJ2-5, with 9 bases aligning to TRBD2. Germline V lookup: CDR1 GTSNPN, CDR2 SVGIG (reference sequence). The CDR3 contains 14 residues. The ends lost 3 bases at V and 4 bases at J; junction bases unmatched: 6. In DNA, the CDR3 is TGTGCCTGGAGGACCGCAGCGGGAGGAGAGACCCAGTACTTC. Residues: CAWRTAAGGETQYF.

The rearrangement uses TRBV29-1 and TRBJ2-4, with 9 bases aligning to TRBD1. CDR3 size: 13 residues. Germline CDR1 SQVTM, CDR2 ANQGSEA. V trimming: 7 bases; J trimming: 6 bases; junction bases outside the gene matches: 7. The CDR3 loop reads CSADPGQGNIQYF. The CDR3 region has the DNA TGCAGCGCGGACCCGGGACAGGGAAACATTCAGTACTTC.

The gene calls are TRBV5-5 and TRBJ2-1; 11 nucleotides line up with TRBD2. The CDR3 totals 15 residues. V dropped 0 bases and J dropped 14; count of bases not matched to a gene: 10. Germline values: CDR1 SGHKS, CDR2 YYEKEE (reference sequence). The CDR3 region is CASSLEGNSGRGEFF. The CDR3 bases are TGTGCCAGCAGCTTGGAGGGAAATAGCGGGAGGGGGGAGTTCTTC. Based on the CDR3 plus reference TRBV5-5 and TRBJ2-1, the full variable domain is DAGVTQSPTHLIKTRGQQVTLRCSPISGHKSVSWYQQVLGQGPQFIFQYYEKEERGRGNFPDRFSARQFPNYSSELNVNALLLGDSALYLCASSLEGNSGRGEFFGPGTRLTVL.

V usage is TRBV20-1 and J usage is TRBJ2-3; no firm D call. Germline CDR1 is DFQATT and CDR2 is SNEGSKA (reference sequence). CDR3 length: 11 residues. The germline V and J ends were trimmed by 7 bases and 6 bases, with 11 bases remaining between them. Here the CDR3 reads CSVGQLDTQYF. In DNA form, the CDR3 reads TGCAGTGTAGGGCAGCTGGATACGCAGTATTTT.

This clonotype was counted ten times or more. One end of the junction does not line up with germline, which may come from a read error. The rearrangement uses TRBV12-3 or TRBV12-4 and TRBJ1-1; D is ambiguous. This CDR3 contains 14 residues. CDR3: CASSLYAESTQAFF. CDR3 nucleotides: TGTGCCAGCAGTTTATACGCAGAGAGCACTCAAGCTTTCTTT.

This clonotype was observed a handful of times. This sequence joins TRBV10-3 and TRBJ2-1; the D is unclear. With 3 bases removed from V and 7 bases from J, the gap between germline ends came to 7 bases. There are 12 residues in the CDR3. The germline CDR1 and CDR2 sequences are ENHRY and SYGVKD. CDR3 nucleotides: TGTGCCATCAGTGATTGGGAAAATGAGCAGTTCTTC. Its protein product is CAISDWENEQFF.

This clonotype was counted a few times. The V call is TRBV27, the J call TRBJ2-7; TRBD1 is a possible D gene (6 bases). The CDR3 runs to 13 residues. Germline V gene lookup returns CDR1 MNHEY and CDR2 SMNVEV (reference sequence). Trimming shortened V by 2 bases and J by 12 bases, and 17 bases separated the two germline ends. The CDR3 nucleotides are TGTGCCAGCAGTTTAAGTGACAGGTGGCCCCCGTACTTC. Amino acids: CASSLSDRWPPYF.

There are many counts of this clonotype. V and J are TRBV7-2 and TRBJ2-3; D not resolved. CDR3 length equals 12 residues. Germline CDR1 is SGHTA and CDR2 is FQGNSA. Deletions cut 3 bases from V and 2 bases from J, with 3 bases between. The chain's CDR3 is CASSFFTDTQYF. CDR3 DNA sequence: TGTGCCAGCAGCTTTTTCACAGATACGCAGTATTTT.

This clonotype was counted at least ten times. The genes are TRBV18 and TRBJ1-2; D perhaps matches TRBD1 (6 bases). Germline-derived CDR1 and CDR2 are KGHSH and LQKENI. The CDR3 loop spans 14 amino acids. V was clipped by 3 bases and J by 6 bases, with 14 bases between them. CDR3 sequence: CASSPGQNFNGYTF. In DNA, the CDR3 is TGTGCCAGCTCACCCGGACAGAATTTCAATGGCTACACCTTC.

The table lists this clonotype with a few counts. V and J are TRBV28 and TRBJ2-2; 7 nucleotides align to TRBD1. Germline values: CDR1 MDHEN, CDR2 SYDVKM. The CDR3 has 15 amino acids. V shed 6 bases, J shed 4 bases, and the junction held 8 bases outside the gene matches. The CDR3 sequence: CASRLRDSPTGELFF. CDR3 DNA: TGTGCCAGCAGGCTCCGGGACAGCCCCACCGGGGAGCTGTTTTTT.

This clonotype was counted a single time. The rearrangement uses TRBV18 and TRBJ2-7, with D unclear. CDR1 KGHSH and CDR2 LQKENI come from the germline V gene. Trimming took 0 bases from V and 6 from J, leaving 9 bases between them. The CDR3 consists of 13 residues. In DNA form, the CDR3 reads TGTGCCAGCTCACCACCCGATACCCGCGAGCAGTACTTC. It yields the protein CASSPPDTREQYF.

This clonotype was counted many times. This sequence joins TRBV6-5 and TRBJ2-1; 7 bases match TRBD2. Germline V lookup: CDR1 MNHEY, CDR2 SVGAGI. Trimming removed 6 bases from V and 8 bases from J; junction bases left unmatched: 7. The CDR3 totals 13 residues. CDR3 in DNA: TGTGCCAGCAGCCCAAGAGGGAGGGATGAGCAGTTCTTC. This sequence encodes CASSPRGRDEQFF.

This clonotype was seen a few times. The junction differs from germline at one of its ends, possibly a read error. The chain links TRBV7-9 to TRBJ2-2; 9 positions match TRBD2. Germline V gene data show CDR1 as SEHNR and CDR2 as FQNEAQ (reference sequence). This CDR3 has 15 amino acids. CDR3 in DNA: TGTGCCAGCAGCCTAGCGGGGCCTCGGACCGGGGAGCTGTTTTTT. It specifies CASSLAGPRTGELFF.

This rearrangement joins TRBV21-1 to TRBJ1-5; the table's D gene call, TRBD1, was not cross checked with the DNA. TRBV21-1 is noted as a pseudogene. This CDR3 has 14 amino acids. The CDR3 loop reads CASSKPRDTRAQHF. The DNA of the CDR3 is TGTGCCAGCAGCAAACCTCGGGACACCAGGGCCCAGCATTTT.

This rearrangement joins TRBV5-6 to TRBJ1-6; D is unresolved. This CDR3 spans 14 amino acids. Germline-derived CDR1 and CDR2 are SGHDT and YYEEEE. Trimming pared 0 bases from V and 13 bases from J, leaving 14 bases between. The CDR3 region is CASSLVTGSVPLHF. The CDR3 DNA sequence: TGTGCCAGCAGCTTGGTAACCGGGTCCGTCCCCCTCCACTTT.

This clonotype turned up a few times. The chain carries TRBV27 and TRBJ1-2; the match to TRBD1 covers 8 bases. After removal of 6 bases from V and 4 bases from J, the junction contained 16 bases not matched to a gene. Per germline, CDR1 MNHEY and CDR2 SMNVEV (reference sequence). This CDR3 has 17 amino acids. In DNA, the CDR3 is TGTGCCAGCAGACCCCAAATTGGGACAGGATCTTTCTATGGCTACACCTTC. This encodes CASRPQIGTGSFYGYTF.

The CDR3 here is CSARDTRSSYEQYF. CDR3 in DNA: TGCAGTGCTAGAGATACCAGGAGCTCCTACGAGCAGTACTTC. V and J are TRBV20-1 and TRBJ2-7, with D uncertain. Trimming took off 0 bases at V and 0 bases at J, with 9 bases between the two ends. The CDR3 spans 14 residues. Per the germline V gene, CDR1 is DFQATT and CDR2 is SNEGSKA (reference sequence).

The V and J genes are TRBV7-9 and TRBJ2-7; 7 bases fit TRBD2. V shed 8 bases and J 4 bases; nucleotides not matched to a gene: 14. This CDR3 has 15 amino acids. Per the germline V gene, CDR1 is SEHNR and CDR2 is FQNEAQ (reference sequence). CDR3 in DNA: TGTGCCAGCTCTAGCGGATTAGGTTCGTTTTACGAGCAGTACTTC. Amino acids: CASSSGLGSFYEQYF.

CDR3 amino acids: CSVGRTGREKLFF. Here the CDR3 DNA reads TGCAGCGTTGGAAGGACAGGTCGTGAAAAACTGTTTTTT. The chain is built from TRBV29-1 and TRBJ1-4; TRBD1 aligns across 7 bases. The CDR3 is 13 residues long. Looked up from germline, CDR1 is SQVTM and CDR2 is ANQGSEA. J gave up 7 bases and V 4 bases, and 6 bases lay outside the gene matches.

This chain's CDR3 is CAWSLDRRTEAFF. CDR3 coding DNA: TGTGCCTGGAGTCTGGACCGGAGGACTGAAGCTTTCTTT. V and J are TRBV30 and TRBJ1-1; D remains ambiguous. CDR1 is GTSNPN, CDR2 SVGIG, per germline (reference sequence). Trimming removed 2 bases from V and 5 bases from J, with 12 bases in between. The CDR3 contains 13 residues. Full variable domain (remainder filled in from reference TRBV30 and TRBJ1-1): SQTIHQWPATLVQPVGSPLSLECTVEGTSNPNLYWYRQAAGRGLQLLFYSVGIGQISSEVPQNLSASRPQDRQFILSSKKLLLSDSGFYLCAWSLDRRTEAFFGQGTRLTVV.

This rearrangement joins TRBV5-8 to TRBJ2-5; 11 bases fit TRBD2. This CDR3 comprises 17 residues. With V trimmed by 1 base and J by 4 bases, 9 bases remained unmatched. The germline gives CDR1 SGHTS, CDR2 YDEGEE. CDR3 coding DNA: TGTGCCAGCAGCTTGAGGGTAGCGGGAGGGCCAGGAGAGACCCAGTACTTC. Translation gives CASSLRVAGGPGETQYF.

This clonotype was seen a handful of times. The chain joins TRBV7-2 to TRBJ2-7; TRBD2 aligns across 10 bases. From germline, CDR1 is SGHTA and CDR2 FQGNSA. V lost 4 bases and J lost 5; bases outside the gene matches: 11. The CDR3 length is 16 residues. CDR3 in DNA: TGTGCCAGCAGCTCCCTCGCCGGGACTAGCGTCGACGAGCAGTACTTC. As protein: CASSSLAGTSVDEQYF.

This clonotype was observed a handful of times. CDR3 residues: CSARSGSNQHF. CDR3 nucleotides: TGCAGTGCTAGATCAGGATCTAACCAGCATTTT. The rearrangement links TRBV20-1 to TRBJ1-5; D is unresolved. The germline V gene has CDR1 DFQATT and CDR2 SNEGSKA (reference sequence). The CDR3 is 11 amino acids. With 2 bases removed from V and 12 bases from J, the gap between germline ends came to 11 bases.

There are a few counts of this clonotype. The CDR3 here is CASSSEGARQPQHF. The CDR3 DNA reads TGTGCCAGCAGTTCCGAGGGGGCAAGGCAGCCCCAGCATTTT. V usage is TRBV28 and J usage is TRBJ1-5, with TRBD1 matching over 7 bases. V lost 4 bases to trimming and J lost 7 bases; unmatched junction nucleotides: 7. The CDR3 consists of 14 residues. Germline V lookup: CDR1 MDHEN, CDR2 SYDVKM.

The rearrangement links TRBV10-3 to TRBJ1-5; D is unresolved. The germline gives CDR1 ENHRY, CDR2 SYGVKD. The CDR3 runs to 14 residues. V was cut by 4 bases and J by 5 bases, with 12 bases left in between. The CDR3: CAISGNLGDQPQHF. The CDR3 DNA sequence: TGTGCCATCAGTGGAAACCTAGGTGATCAGCCCCAGCATTTT.

The chain joins TRBV23-1 to TRBJ1-6, with D maybe TRBD1 (6 bases). TRBV23-1 has ORF status, its function being uncertain. The CDR3 spans 16 residues. The V and J ends lost 4 bases and 10 bases respectively, with 20 bases between them. CDR3 nucleotide sequence: TGCGCCAGCAGTCGCCGGGGGGCCAACGGGAACTCACCCCTCCACTTT. It encodes CASSRRGANGNSPLHF.